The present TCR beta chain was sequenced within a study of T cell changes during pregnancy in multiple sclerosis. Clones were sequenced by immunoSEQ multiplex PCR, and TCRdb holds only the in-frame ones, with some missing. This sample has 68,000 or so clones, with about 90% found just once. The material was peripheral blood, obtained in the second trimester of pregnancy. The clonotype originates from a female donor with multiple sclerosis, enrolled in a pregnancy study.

CDR3 region: CASSRGEIGTEAFF. CDR3 DNA: TGTGCCAGCTCACGCGGGGAAATTGGCACTGAAGCTTTCTTT. The J gene is TRBJ1-1, the V gene TRBV18; D not certain. The germline V gene encodes CDR1 KGHSH and CDR2 LQKENI. Trimming removed 4 bases from V and 4 bases from J, with 13 bases in between. The length of the CDR3 is 14 residues. Based on the CDR3 plus reference TRBV18 and TRBJ1-1, the full variable domain is NAGVMQNPRHLVRRRGQEARLRCSPMKGHSHVYWYRQLPEEGLKFMVYLQKENIIDESGMPKERFSAEFPKEGPSILRIQQVVRGDSAAYFCASSRGEIGTEAFFGQGTRLTVV.